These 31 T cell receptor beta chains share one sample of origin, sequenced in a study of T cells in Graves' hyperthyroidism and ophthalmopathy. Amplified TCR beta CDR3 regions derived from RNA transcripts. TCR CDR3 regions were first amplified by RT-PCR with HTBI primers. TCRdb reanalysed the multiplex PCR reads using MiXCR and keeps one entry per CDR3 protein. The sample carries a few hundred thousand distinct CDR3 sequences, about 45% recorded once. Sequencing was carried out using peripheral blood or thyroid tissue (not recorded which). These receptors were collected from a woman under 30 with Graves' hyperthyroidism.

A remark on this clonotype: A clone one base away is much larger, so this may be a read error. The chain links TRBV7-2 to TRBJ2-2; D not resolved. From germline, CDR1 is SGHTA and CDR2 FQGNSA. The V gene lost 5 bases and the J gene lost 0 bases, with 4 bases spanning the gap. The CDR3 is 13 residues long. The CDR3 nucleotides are TGTGCCAGCAGCAAACCGAACACCGGGGAGCTGTTTTTT. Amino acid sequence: CASSKPNTGELFF.

For the CDR3, the DNA is TGTGCCAGCAGCGTAGACTCAGGATACGGCACTGAAGCTTTCTTT. This codes for CASSVDSGYGTEAFF. The chain carries TRBV9 and TRBJ1-1; D remains ambiguous. CDR1 and CDR2 (germline): SGDLS, YYNGEE. The CDR3 has 15 amino acids. V was clipped by 0 bases and J by 4 bases, with 13 bases between them. The full variable domain, completed using reference TRBV9 and TRBJ1-1, is DSGVTQTPKHLITATGQRVTLRCSPRSGDLSVYWYQQSLDQGLQFLIQYYNGEERAKGNILERFSAQQFPDLHSELNLSSLELGDSALYFCASSVDSGYGTEAFFGQGTRLTVV.

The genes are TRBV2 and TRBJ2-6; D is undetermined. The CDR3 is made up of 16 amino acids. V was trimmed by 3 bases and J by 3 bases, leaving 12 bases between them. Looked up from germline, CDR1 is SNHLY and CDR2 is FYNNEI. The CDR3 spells CASSDPLNGGANVLTF. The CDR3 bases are TGTGCCAGCAGTGATCCCCTTAATGGTGGGGCCAACGTCCTGACTTTC.

The CDR3 loop is CASSPEGDGYNSPLHF. CDR3 coding DNA: TGTGCCAGCAGCCCGGAGGGGGACGGGTATAATTCACCCCTCCACTTT. This chain links TRBV9 with TRBJ1-6, with a possible D match to TRBD1 (6 bases). This CDR3 spans 16 amino acids. Germline CDR1 is SGDLS and CDR2 is YYNGEE. V was trimmed by 4 bases and J by 4 bases, leaving 15 bases between them.

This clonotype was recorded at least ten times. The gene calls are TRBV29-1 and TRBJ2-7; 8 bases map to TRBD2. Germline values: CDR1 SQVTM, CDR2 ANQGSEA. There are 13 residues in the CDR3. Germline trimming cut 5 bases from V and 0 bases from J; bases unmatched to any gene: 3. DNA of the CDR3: TGCAGCGTTCTAGCGGGTTCCTCCTACGAGCAGTACTTC. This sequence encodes CSVLAGSSYEQYF.

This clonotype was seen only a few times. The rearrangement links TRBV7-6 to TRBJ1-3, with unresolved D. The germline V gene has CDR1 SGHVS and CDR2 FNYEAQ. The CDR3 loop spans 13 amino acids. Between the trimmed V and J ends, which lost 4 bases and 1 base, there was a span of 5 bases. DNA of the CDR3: TGTGCCAGCAGCTCGCATTCTGGAAACACCATATATTTT. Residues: CASSSHSGNTIYF.

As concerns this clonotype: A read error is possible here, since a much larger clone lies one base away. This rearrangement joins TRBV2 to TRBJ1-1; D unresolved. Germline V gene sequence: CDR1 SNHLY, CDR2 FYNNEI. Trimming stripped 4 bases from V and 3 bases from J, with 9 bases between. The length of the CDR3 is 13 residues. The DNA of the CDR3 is TGTGCCAGCAGTGTGATTGGGGACACTGAAGCTTTCTTT. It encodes CASSVIGDTEAFF.

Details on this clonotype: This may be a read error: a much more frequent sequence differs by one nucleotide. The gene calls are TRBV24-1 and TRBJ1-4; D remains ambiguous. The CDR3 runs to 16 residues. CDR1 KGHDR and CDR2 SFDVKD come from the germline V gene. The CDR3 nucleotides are TGTGCCACCAGTGATTCCCGGGCTTCAGCGAATGAAGAACTGTTTTTT. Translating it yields CATSDSRASANEELFF.

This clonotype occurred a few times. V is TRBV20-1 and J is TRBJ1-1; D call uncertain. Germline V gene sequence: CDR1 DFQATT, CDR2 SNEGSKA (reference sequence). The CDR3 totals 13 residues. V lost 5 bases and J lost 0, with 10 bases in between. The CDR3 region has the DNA TGCAGTGCTCTGACATCCATGAACACTGAAGCTTTCTTT. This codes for CSALTSMNTEAFF.

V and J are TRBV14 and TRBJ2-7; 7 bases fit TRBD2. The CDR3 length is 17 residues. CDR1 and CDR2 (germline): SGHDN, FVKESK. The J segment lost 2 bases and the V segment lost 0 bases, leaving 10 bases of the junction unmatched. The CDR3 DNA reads TGTGCCAGCAGCCAAGATAGGGAGGGGCGCTTACCCTACGAGCAGTACTTC. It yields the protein CASSQDREGRLPYEQYF.

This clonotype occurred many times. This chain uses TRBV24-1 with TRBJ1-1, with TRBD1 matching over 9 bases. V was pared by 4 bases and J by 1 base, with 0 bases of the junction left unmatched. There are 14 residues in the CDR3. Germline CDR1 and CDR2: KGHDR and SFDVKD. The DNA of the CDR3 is TGTGCCACCAGTGAGGGACAGGGGAACACTGAAGCTTTCTTT. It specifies CATSEGQGNTEAFF.

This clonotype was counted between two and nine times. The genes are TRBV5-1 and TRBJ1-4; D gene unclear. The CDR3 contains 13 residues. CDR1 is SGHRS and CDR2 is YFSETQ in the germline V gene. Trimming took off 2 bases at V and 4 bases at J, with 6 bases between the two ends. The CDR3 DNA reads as TGCGCCAGCAGCTTCCAGAGTAATGAAAAACTGTTTTTT. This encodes CASSFQSNEKLFF.

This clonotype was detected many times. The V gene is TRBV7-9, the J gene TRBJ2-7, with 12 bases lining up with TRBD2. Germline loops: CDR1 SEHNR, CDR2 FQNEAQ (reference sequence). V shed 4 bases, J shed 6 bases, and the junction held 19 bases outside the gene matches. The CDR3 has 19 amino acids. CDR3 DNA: TGTGCCAGCAGCTCCGGAATCACGGGGTATGGACTAGCGGGACGCGAGCAGTACTTC. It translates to CASSSGITGYGLAGREQYF.

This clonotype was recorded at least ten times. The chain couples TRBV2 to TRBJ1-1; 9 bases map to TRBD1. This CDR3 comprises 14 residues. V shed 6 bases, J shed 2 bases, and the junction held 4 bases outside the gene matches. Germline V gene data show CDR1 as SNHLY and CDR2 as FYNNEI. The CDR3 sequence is CASRWTGENTEAFF. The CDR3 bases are TGTGCCAGCAGATGGACAGGGGAAAACACTGAAGCTTTCTTT.

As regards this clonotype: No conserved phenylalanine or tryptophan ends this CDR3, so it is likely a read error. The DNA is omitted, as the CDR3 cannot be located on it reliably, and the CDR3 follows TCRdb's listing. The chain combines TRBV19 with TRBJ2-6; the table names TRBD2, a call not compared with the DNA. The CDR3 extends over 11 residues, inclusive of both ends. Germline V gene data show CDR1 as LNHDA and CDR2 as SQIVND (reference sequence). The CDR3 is CASSGETSGTG.

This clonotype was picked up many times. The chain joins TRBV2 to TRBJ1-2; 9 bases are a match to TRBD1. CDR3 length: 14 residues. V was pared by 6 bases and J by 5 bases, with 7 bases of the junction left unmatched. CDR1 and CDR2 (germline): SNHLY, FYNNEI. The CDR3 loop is CASRETGGKYGYTF. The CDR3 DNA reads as TGTGCCAGCAGGGAGACAGGGGGAAAATATGGCTACACCTTC.

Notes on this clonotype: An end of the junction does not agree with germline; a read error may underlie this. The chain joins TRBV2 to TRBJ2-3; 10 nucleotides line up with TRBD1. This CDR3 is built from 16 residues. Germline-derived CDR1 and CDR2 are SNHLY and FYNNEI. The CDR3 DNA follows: TGTGCCACCAGTGATCGTGGGACAGGGGGCACAGATACGCAGTATTTT. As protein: CATSDRGTGGTDTQYF.

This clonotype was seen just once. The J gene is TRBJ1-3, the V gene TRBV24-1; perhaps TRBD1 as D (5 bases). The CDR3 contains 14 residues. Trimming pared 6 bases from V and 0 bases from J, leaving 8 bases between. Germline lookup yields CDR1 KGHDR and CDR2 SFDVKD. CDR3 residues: CATSTGRSGNTIYF. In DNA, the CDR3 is TGTGCCACCAGTACAGGACGCTCTGGAAACACCATATATTTT.

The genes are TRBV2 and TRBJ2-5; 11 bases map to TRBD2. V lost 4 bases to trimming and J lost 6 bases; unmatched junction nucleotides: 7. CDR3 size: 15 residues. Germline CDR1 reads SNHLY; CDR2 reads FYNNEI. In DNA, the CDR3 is TGTGCCAGCAGTGCTTCCGGGACTAGCGGAAAGACCCAGTACTTC. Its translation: CASSASGTSGKTQYF.

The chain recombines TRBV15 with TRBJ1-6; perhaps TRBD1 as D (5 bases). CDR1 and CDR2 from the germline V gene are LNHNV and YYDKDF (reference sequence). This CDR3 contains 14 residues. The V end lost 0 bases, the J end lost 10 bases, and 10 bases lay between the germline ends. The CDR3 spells CATSRDKAGSPLHF. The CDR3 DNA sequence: TGTGCCACCAGCAGAGATAAGGCAGGGTCACCCCTCCACTTT.

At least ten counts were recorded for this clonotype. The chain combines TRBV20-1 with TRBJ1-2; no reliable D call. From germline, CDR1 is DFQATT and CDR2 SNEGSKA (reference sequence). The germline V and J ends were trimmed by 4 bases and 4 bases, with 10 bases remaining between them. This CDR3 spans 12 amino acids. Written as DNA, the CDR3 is TGCAGTGCTACGGACGGAGTCTATGGCTACACCTTC. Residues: CSATDGVYGYTF.

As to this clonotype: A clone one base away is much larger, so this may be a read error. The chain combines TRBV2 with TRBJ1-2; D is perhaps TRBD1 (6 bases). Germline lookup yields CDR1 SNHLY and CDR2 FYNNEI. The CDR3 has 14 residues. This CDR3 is CASSAGTSGYGHTF. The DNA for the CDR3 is TGTGCCAGCAGTGCAGGGACATCGGGCTATGGCCACACCTTC. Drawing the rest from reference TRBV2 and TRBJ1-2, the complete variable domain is EPEVTQTPSHQVTQMGQEVILRCVPISNHLYFYWYRQILGQKVEFLVSFYNNEISEKSEIFDDQFSVERPDGSNFTLKIRSTKLEDSAMYFCASSAGTSGYGHTFGSGTRLTVV.

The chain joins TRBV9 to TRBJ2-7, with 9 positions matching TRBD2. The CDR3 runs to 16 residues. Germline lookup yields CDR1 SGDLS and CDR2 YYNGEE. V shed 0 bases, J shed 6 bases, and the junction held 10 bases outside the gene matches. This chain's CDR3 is CASSVGLGLAGLEQYF. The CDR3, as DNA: TGTGCCAGCAGCGTAGGCTTGGGGCTAGCGGGGCTCGAGCAGTACTTC.

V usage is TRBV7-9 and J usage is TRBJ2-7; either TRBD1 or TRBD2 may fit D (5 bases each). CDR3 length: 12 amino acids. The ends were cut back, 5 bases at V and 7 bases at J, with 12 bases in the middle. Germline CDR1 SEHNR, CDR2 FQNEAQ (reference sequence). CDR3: CASSHGWGEQYF. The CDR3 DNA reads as TGTGCCAGCAGCCACGGGTGGGGGGAGCAGTACTTC.

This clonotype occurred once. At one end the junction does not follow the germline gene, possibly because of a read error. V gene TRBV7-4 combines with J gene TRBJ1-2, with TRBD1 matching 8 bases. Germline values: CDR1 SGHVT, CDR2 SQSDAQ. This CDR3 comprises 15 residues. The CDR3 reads CASSLGQGRDYVYTF. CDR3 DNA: TGTGCCAGCAGCTTAGGACAGGGGAGGGACTATGTCTACACCTTC.

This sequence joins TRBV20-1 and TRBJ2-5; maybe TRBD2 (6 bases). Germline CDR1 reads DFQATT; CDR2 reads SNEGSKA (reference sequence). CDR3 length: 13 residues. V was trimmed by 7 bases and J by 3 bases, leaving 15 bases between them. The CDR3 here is CSVAGDFEETQYF. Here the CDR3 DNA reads TGCAGTGTCGCCGGGGACTTTGAAGAGACCCAGTACTTC.

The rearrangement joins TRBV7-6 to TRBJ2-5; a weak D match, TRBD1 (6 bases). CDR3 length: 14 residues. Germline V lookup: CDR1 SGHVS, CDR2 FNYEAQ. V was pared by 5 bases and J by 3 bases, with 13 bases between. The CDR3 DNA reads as TGTGCCAGCAGCCCTTGGGGGCCAAAAGAGACCCAGTACTTC. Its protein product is CASSPWGPKETQYF.

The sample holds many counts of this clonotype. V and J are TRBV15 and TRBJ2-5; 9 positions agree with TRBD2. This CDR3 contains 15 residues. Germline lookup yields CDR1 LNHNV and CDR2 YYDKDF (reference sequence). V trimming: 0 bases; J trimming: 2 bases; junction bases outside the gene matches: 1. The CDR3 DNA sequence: TGTGCCACCAGCAGAGATACTAGCGGGCAAGAGACCCAGTACTTC. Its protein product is CATSRDTSGQETQYF.

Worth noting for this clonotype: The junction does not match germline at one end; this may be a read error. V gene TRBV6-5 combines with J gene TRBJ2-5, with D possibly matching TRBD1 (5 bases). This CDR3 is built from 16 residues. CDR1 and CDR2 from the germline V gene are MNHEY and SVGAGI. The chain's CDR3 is CAISYWGETTQETQYF. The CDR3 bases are TGTGCCATCAGTTACTGGGGCGAAACTACACAAGAGACCCAGTACTTC.

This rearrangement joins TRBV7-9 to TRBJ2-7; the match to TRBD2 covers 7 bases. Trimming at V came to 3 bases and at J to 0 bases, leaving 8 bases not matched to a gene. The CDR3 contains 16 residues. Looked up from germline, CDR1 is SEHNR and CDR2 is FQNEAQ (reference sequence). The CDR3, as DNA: TGTGCCAGCAGCTTGGATAGCGGGCTTAGCTCCTACGAGCAGTACTTC. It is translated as CASSLDSGLSSYEQYF.

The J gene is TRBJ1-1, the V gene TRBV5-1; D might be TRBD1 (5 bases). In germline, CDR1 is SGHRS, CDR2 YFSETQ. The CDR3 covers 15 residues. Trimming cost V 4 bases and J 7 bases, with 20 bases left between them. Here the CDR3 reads CASSKTTTAGGEAFF. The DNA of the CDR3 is TGCGCCAGCAGCAAAACGACAACCGCGGGGGGTGAAGCTTTCTTT.